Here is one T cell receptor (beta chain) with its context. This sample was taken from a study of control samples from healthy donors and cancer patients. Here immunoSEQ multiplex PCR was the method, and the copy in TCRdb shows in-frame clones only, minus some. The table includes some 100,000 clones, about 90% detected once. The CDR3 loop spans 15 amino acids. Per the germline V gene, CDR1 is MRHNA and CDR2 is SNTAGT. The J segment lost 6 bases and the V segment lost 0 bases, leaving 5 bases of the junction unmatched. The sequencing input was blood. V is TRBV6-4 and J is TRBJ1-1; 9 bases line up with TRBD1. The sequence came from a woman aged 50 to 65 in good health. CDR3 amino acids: CASSDSKDRGSEAFF. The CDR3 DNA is TGTGCCAGCAGTGACTCGAAGGACAGGGGTTCTGAAGCTTTCTTT.